The T cell receptor (beta chain) described here comes from a study of blood T cells in healthy people across ages. As for this clonotype: What it binds is unknown.

Deletions cut 6 bases from V and 8 bases from J, with 14 bases between. Per the germline V gene, CDR1 is DFQATT and CDR2 is SNEGSKA (reference sequence). The CDR3 consists of 12 residues. Findings and caveats of the study: Researchers report that TCR beta diversity correlated strongly with naive T cell percentage. Shifts in expanded clonotypes may have been confounded by donor CMV status, which was unknown.

The use of a sample-barcoded 5' primer and a J-beta primer mix characterized a second PCR of about 7 to 12 cycles. TCRdb redid the calling of the 5' RACE reads with MiXCR, one entry per CDR3 protein. The data hold approximately 780,000 distinct CDR3 sequences, with under 30% observed a single time. These data also featured in a second study, about T cells of mothers and their children.

Material for sequencing was blood. V and J are TRBV20-1 and TRBJ2-1; tentatively, D is TRBD1 or TRBD2 (5 bases each). This receptor was taken from a boy younger than 18 in good health. The CDR3 reads CSAPRDPHEQFF. CDR3 DNA: TGCAGTGCGCCTAGGGACCCCCATGAGCAGTTCTTC.